The entry that follows covers one TCR beta chain sequence. The antigen remains undetermined. This sample was taken from a study of identical twins. Study conclusions and caveats: Cross-sectional statistics underpinned the conclusions; the same donors were not followed.

In TCRdb, the 5' RACE reads were re-called with MiXCR into one record per CDR3 protein. The profile shows nearly 900,000 distinct CDR3 sequences, approximately 13% of them singletons. No donor was unhealthy or non-Caucasian. Separately, the same data were catalogued under a study of yellow fever vaccine responses in identical twins.

Source material: PBMCs. This clonotype was obtained from a woman aged 18 to 35 in good health.

CDR3 DNA: TGTGCCACCAGCAGAGACCTAGTGGACCTTTCGGGCAATCAGCCCCAGCATTTT. This gives the protein CATSRDLVDLSGNQPQHF. This sequence joins TRBV15 and TRBJ1-5; no clear D gene. The germline V gene has CDR1 LNHNV and CDR2 YYDKDF (reference sequence). V lost 0 bases and J 2 bases, leaving 17 bases between the germline ends. The CDR3 is 18 amino acids.